Listed below are T cell receptor beta chains from one sample, sequenced in a study of T cells after posttransplantation cyclophosphamide. Libraries were prepared by immunoSEQ multiplex PCR; TCRdb keeps only in-frame clonotypes and omits some of them. The sample contains around 3,500 clones, roughly three quarters of which appear only once. The sequencing used PBMCs, collected approximately 28 weeks after allogeneic stem cell transplant with posttransplant cyclophosphamide. Source of these receptors: a male patient aged 55-69 years who received an allogeneic stem cell transplant from a related donor and was CMV-positive. The T cells may come from the graft donor. CDR3s include the opening cysteine and the closing phenylalanine or tryptophan. Each record gives: D gene, V gene, CDR3 protein. The D gene is left open where the match is weak.

>.|TRBV19
CASSIDRNYGYTF
>TRBD2|TRBV6-4
CASSETSGGPNTGELFF
>.|TRBV5-1
CASSLGQGSYETQYF
>.|TRBV7-3
CASSLTSRSGNTIYF
>.|TRBV6-5
CASSYDGSNEKLFF
>.|TRBV7-2
CASSLAGTQGSGNTIYF
>.|TRBV6-6
CASSLEGGYNEQFF
>TRBD1|TRBV29-1
CSVDLTGLYNEQFF
>.|TRBV9
CASSVAGLNTEAFF
>.|TRBV7-2
CASSPKVGNTIYF
>.|TRBV6-5
CASSSWGDEQFF
>.|TRBV28
CASSLHRGESPLHF
>.|TRBV5-6
CATSGAGANVLTF
>TRBD1|TRBV19
CASSMRPRTGGRGYTF
>.|TRBV7-7
CASSPRDTGLTDTQYF
>TRBD2|TRBV7-9
CASSSGTSGFDEQYF
>TRBD1|TRBV29-1
CSVGQGDGYTF
>TRBD2|TRBV6-5
CASSYLSGRATDTQYF
>.|TRBV5-6
CASSFGDEQFF
>TRBD1|TRBV29-1
CSDRQGLTGELFF
>TRBD2|TRBV9
CASRGRVDTGELFF
>.|TRBV27
CASSPPGQFWTTQYF
>.|TRBV5-1
CASSLTTTDTQYF
>TRBD1|TRBV6-1
CASSPTGTGYQPQHF
>.|TRBV27
CASSPRGGRVSNIQYF
>TRBD1|TRBV28
CASSPIQGAPHNSPLHF
>.|TRBV9
CASSVGPSVVNIQYF
>.|TRBV7-2
CASSLSRGGETQYF
>TRBD2|TRBV30
CAWRPSGNPWDQETQYF
>TRBD2|TRBV19
CASSTTPGGRDEQFF
>TRBD2|TRBV5-1
CASGADAGLAGGEQYF
>TRBD2|TRBV12-5
CASGMSGGAVEQFF
>.|TRBV18
CASSPGEGSADTQYF
>TRBD2|TRBV6-6
CASSITGTSGYNEQFF
>.|TRBV5-1
CASSRGGWELFF
>TRBD1|TRBV28
CASSPHLIQGNYGYTF
>TRBD2|TRBV18
CASSPGTRKETQYF
>.|TRBV14
CASSQVDTWYLDTYEQYF
>TRBD1|TRBV6-1
CASTATGDNSPLHF
>TRBD1|TRBV6-4
CASSESGGRDTQYF
>.|TRBV7-8
CASSLEGKGDQPQHF
>.|TRBV10-3
CAISDGGPTDTQYF
>TRBD2|TRBV5-1
CASSTTSGAMNTGELFF
>TRBD1|TRBV9
CASSVGRGYQETQYF
>.|TRBV19
CASSTTTRETQYF
>.|TRBV5-6
CASSLWGLTGRRTGELFF
>TRBD1|TRBV9
CASSLESGQVPTGEQYF
>.|TRBV10-3
CAISVGGSYNEQFF
>.|TRBV11-2
CASSFELSPTDTQYF
>TRBD1|TRBV30
CAWTPLGQGTDTQYF
>.|TRBV2
CASSDWGSLTDTQYF
>.|TRBV7-9
CASSLNSDEQFF
>TRBD1|TRBV13
CASSLRQGLSYGYTF
>TRBD2|TRBV9
CASSVGGRGYNEQFF